This T cell receptor beta chain was recorded in a study of cytomegalovirus exposure and HLA in healthy donors. The PCR made use of 60 Vbeta and 13 Jbeta primers. TCRdb's copy holds only in-frame clones and misses some; the assay was immunoSEQ multiplex PCR. The table shows 110,000 to 150,000 clones, with over 80% occurring only once. Germline V gene lookup returns CDR1 GTSNPN and CDR2 SVGIG (reference sequence). V dropped 0 bases and J dropped 5 bases, with 13 bases sitting between them. The CDR3 is 14 amino acids. V usage is TRBV30 and J usage is TRBJ2-5, with a weak D call TRBD2 (6 bases). The sequence was collected from a male donor in good health and CMV-seronegative. Sequenced sample: PBMCs. The CDR3 sequence: CAWSVDTRGETQYF. The CDR3 bases are TGTGCCTGGAGTGTGGACACTCGGGGGGAGACCCAGTACTTC. Supplemented by reference TRBV30 and TRBJ2-5, the full variable domain reads SQTIHQWPATLVQPVGSPLSLECTVEGTSNPNLYWYRQAAGRGLQLLFYSVGIGQISSEVPQNLSASRPQDRQFILSSKKLLLSDSGFYLCAWSVDTRGETQYFGPGTRLLVL.